This T cell receptor beta chain was identified in a study of radiotherapy plus CTLA-4 blockade in lung cancer. The repertoire was sequenced with immunoSEQ multiplex PCR; TCRdb's copy has only in-frame clones and lacks some. The sample contains around 42,000 clones, around 63% of which appear only once. CDR3 length: 16 amino acids. V lost 6 bases, J lost 5 bases, and 22 bases lay in between. Germline loops: CDR1 MNHNY, CDR2 SVGAGI (reference sequence). The clonotype was recovered from a human donor with non-small cell lung cancer who had a partial response to radiotherapy plus ipilimumab. This chain joins TRBV6-6 and TRBJ1-1; tentatively, D is TRBD1 (6 bases). Here the sequenced sample was peripheral blood, taken from a patient treated with radiotherapy plus ipilimumab. The CDR3 DNA sequence: TGTGCCAGCAGCCCAAGACCACAGGGAAGTTCTACTGAAGCTTTCTTT. This translates into CASSPRPQGSSTEAFF.